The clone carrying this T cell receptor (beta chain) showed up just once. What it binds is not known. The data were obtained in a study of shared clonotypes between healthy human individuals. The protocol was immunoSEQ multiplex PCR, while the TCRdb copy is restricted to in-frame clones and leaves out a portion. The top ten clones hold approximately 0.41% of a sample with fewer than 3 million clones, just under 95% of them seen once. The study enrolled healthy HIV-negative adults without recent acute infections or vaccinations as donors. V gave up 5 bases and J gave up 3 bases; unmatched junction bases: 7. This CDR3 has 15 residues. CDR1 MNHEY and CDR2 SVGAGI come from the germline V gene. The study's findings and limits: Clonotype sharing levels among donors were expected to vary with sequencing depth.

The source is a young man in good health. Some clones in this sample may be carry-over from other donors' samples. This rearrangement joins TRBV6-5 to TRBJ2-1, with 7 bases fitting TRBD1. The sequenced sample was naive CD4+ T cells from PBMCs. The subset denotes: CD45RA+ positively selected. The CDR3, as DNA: TGTGCCAGCAGTCTGACAGGGCTGGGCTACAATGAGCAGTTCTTC. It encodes CASSLTGLGYNEQFF.